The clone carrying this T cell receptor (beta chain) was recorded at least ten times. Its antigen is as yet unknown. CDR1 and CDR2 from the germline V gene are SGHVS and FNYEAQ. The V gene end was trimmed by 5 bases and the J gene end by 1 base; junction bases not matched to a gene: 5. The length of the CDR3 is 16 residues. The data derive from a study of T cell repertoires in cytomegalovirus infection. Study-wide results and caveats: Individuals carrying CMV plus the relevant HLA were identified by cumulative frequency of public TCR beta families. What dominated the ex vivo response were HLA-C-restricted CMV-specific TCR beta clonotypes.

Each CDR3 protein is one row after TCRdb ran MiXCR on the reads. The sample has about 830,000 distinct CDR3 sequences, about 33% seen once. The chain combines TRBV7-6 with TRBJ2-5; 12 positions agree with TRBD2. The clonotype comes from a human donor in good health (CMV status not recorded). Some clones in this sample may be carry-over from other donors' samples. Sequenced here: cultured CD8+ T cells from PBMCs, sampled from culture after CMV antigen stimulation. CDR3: CASSGRLAGAQETQYF. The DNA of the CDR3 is TGTGCCAGCAGCGGACGACTAGCGGGGGCCCAAGAGACCCAGTACTTC.